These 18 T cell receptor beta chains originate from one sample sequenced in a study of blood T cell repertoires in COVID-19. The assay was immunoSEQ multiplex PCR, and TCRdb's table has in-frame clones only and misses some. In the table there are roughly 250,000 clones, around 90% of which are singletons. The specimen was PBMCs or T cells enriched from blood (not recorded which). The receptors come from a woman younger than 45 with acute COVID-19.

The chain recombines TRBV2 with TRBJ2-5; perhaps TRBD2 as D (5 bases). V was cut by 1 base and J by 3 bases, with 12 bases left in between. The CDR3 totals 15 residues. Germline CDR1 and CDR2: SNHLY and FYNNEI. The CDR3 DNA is TGTGCCAGCAGTGAAGGTAGCGTAAGGAAAGAGACCCAGTACTTC. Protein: CASSEGSVRKETQYF.

The CDR3 reads CASSSGDVEQFF. In DNA form, the CDR3 reads TGTGCCAGCTCATCAGGGGACGTTGAGCAGTTCTTC. V usage is TRBV18 and J usage is TRBJ2-1; perhaps TRBD1 as D (6 bases). The germline CDR1 and CDR2 sequences are KGHSH and LQKENI. The CDR3 has 12 amino acids. The V end was cut by 5 bases, the J end by 9 bases, with 11 bases between.

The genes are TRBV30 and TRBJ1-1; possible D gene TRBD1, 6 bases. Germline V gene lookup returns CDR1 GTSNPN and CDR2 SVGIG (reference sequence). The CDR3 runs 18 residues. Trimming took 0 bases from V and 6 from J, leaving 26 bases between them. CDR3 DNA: TGTGCCTGGAGTGTGGCCCCAAAGACAGGTTGGGCGACGGCTGAAGCTTTCTTT. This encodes CAWSVAPKTGWATAEAFF. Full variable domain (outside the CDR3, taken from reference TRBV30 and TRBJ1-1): SQTIHQWPATLVQPVGSPLSLECTVEGTSNPNLYWYRQAAGRGLQLLFYSVGIGQISSEVPQNLSASRPQDRQFILSSKKLLLSDSGFYLCAWSVAPKTGWATAEAFFGQGTRLTVV.

The CDR3 sequence: CARLVTSSYEQYF. The DNA of the CDR3 is TGTGCCAGGTTAGTGACAAGCTCCTACGAGCAGTACTTC. The chain couples TRBV14 to TRBJ2-7; no clear D. V was clipped by 9 bases and J by 0 bases, with 12 bases between them. Germline lookup yields CDR1 SGHDN and CDR2 FVKESK. This CDR3 is 13 amino acids long.

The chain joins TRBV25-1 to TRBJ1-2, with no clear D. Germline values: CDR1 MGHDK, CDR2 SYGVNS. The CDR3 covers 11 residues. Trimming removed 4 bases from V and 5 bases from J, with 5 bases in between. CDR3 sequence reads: CASSAPYGYTF. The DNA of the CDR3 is TGTGCCAGCAGTGCCCCATATGGCTACACCTTC.

This CDR3 reads CASSLDPGEETQYF. The CDR3 region has the DNA TGTGCCAGCAGCTTAGATCCGGGAGAAGAGACCCAGTACTTC. The rearrangement joins TRBV7-9 to TRBJ2-5, with D perhaps TRBD2 (6 bases). The CDR3 covers 14 residues. The V and J ends lost 1 base and 3 bases respectively, with 9 bases between them. In germline, CDR1 is SEHNR, CDR2 FQNEAQ (reference sequence).

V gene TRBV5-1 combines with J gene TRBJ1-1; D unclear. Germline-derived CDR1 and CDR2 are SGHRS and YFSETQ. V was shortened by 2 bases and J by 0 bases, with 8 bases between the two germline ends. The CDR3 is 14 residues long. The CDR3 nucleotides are TGCGCCAGCAGCTTAGCGGTTATGAACACTGAAGCTTTCTTT. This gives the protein CASSLAVMNTEAFF.

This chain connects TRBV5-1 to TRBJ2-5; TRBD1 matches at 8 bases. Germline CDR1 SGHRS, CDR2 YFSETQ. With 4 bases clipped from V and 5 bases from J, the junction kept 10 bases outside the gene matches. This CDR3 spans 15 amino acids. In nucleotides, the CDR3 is TGCGCCAGCAGCGGGGGACAGGAGGGTCGGGAGACCCAGTACTTC. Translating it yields CASSGGQEGRETQYF. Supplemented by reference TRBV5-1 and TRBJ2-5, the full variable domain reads KAGVTQTPRYLIKTRGQQVTLSCSPISGHRSVSWYQQTPGQGLQFLFEYFSETQRNKGNFPGRFSGRQFSNSRSEMNVSTLELGDSALYLCASSGGQEGRETQYFGPGTRLLVL.

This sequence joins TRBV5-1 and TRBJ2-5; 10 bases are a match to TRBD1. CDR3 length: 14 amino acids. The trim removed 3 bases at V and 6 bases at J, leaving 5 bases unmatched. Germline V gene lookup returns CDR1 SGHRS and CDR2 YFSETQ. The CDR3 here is CASSSRDRGQTQYF. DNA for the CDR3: TGCGCCAGCAGCTCCCGGGACAGGGGACAGACCCAGTACTTC.

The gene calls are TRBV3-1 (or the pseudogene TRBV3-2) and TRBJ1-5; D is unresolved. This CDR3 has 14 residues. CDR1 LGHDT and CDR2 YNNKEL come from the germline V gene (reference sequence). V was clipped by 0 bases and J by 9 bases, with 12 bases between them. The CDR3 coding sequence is TGTGCCAGCAGCCAAGACTTTGGCTCCCGGCCCCAGCATTTT. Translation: CASSQDFGSRPQHF.

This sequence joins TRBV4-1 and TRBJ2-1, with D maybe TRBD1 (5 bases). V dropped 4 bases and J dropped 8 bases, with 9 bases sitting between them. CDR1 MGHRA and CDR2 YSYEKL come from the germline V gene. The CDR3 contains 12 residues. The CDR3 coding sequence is TGCGCCAGCAGCCCGCAGGGCTATGAGCAGTTCTTC. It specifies CASSPQGYEQFF.

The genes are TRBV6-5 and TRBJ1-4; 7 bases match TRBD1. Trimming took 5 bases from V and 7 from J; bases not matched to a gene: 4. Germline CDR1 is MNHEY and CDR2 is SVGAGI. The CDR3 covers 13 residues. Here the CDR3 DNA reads TGTGCCAGCAGTCGCGGGACAGCTGAAAAACTGTTTTTT. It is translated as CASSRGTAEKLFF.

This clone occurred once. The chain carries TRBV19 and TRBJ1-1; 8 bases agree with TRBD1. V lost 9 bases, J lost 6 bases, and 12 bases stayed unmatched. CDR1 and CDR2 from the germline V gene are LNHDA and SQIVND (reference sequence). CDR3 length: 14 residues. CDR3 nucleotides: TGTGCCAGCACGTTCCCGACAGGGGTCGCTGAAGCTTTCTTT. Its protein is CASTFPTGVAEAFF.

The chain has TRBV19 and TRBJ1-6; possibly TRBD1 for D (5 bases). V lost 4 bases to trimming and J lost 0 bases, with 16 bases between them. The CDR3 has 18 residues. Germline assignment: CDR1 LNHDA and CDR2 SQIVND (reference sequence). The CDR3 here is CASSTAGRFFSYNSPLHF. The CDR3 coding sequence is TGTGCCAGTAGTACCGCGGGACGGTTTTTCTCCTATAATTCACCCCTCCACTTT.

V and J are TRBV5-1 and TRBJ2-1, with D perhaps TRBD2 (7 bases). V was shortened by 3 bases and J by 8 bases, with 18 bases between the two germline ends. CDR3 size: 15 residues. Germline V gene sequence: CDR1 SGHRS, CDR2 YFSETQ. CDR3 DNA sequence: TGCGCCAGCAGCTCGGGGGAGGGGGGGCCCTATGAGCAGTTCTTC. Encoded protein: CASSSGEGGPYEQFF.

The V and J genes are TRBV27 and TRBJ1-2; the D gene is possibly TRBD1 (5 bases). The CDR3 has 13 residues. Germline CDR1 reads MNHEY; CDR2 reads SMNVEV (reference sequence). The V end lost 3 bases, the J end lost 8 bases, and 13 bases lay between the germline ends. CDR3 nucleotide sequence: TGTGCCAGCAGTTTGGGGCAGGGCGGCGGCTACACCTTC. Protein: CASSLGQGGGYTF.

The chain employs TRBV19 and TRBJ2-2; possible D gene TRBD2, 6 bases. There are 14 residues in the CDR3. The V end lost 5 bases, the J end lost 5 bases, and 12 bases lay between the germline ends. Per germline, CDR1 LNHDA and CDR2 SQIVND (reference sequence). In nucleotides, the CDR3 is TGTGCCAGTAGTCCGAGACTAGAAACCGGGGAGCTGTTTTTT. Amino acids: CASSPRLETGELFF.

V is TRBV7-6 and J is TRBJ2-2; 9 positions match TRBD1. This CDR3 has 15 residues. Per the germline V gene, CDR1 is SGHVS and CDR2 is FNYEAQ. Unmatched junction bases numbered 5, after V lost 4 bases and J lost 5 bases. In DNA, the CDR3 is TGTGCCAGCAGCTCGGGGACAGGGCGGACCGGGGAGCTGTTTTTT. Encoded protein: CASSSGTGRTGELFF.